This T cell receptor delta chain was observed in a study of gamma-delta chains in newborns, infants, children. Background on the study: Microbial exposure reportedly drives polyclonal innate γδ T cell expansion after birth.

This clone was seen more than once but under ten times. This DNA's translation differs at residue 12 from TCRdb's protein, which comes from a much larger clone; a read error is likely, and the protein shown is translated from the DNA. TCRdb re-analyzed the reads via CATT. The table has 3,500 to 4,500 delta-chain clones, around 0.6% seen once. The CDR3 spans 18 residues. Germline-derived CDR1 and CDR2 are GEAIGNYY and EKD. The chain couples TRDV2 to TRDJ3; 12 positions match TRDD3. The sequencing input was blood. This sequence was found in a child who was a newborn, infant or young child, either healthy, febrile or measles-vaccinated (not recorded which). CDR3 loop: CACDTVLGDTWGTRQMFF. The CDR3 region has the DNA TGTGCCTGTGACACCGTACTGGGGGATACCTGGGGCACCCGACAGATGTTTTTC.